These 23 T cell receptor beta chains originate from one sample sequenced in a study of cytomegalovirus exposure and HLA in healthy donors. 60 Vbeta and 13 Jbeta primers were used in PCR. Profiling relied on immunoSEQ multiplex PCR, and the TCRdb table lists in-frame clones only, not all of them. The sample includes under 150,000 clones, roughly 88% of them seen just once. The sequenced material came from PBMCs. These receptor sequences come from a man over 45 in good health and CMV-seronegative.

The rearrangement joins TRBV29-1 to TRBJ2-3; maybe TRBD2 (6 bases). The ends were cut back, 2 bases at V and 1 base at J, with 13 bases in the middle. CDR3 length equals 15 residues. Germline CDR1 SQVTM, CDR2 ANQGSEA. Here the CDR3 DNA reads TGCAGCGTTGAAAAGGGAGGCCGAGGCACAGATACGCAGTATTTT. The encoded protein is CSVEKGGRGTDTQYF.

V usage is TRBV5-5 and J usage is TRBJ2-3; D might be TRBD2 (6 bases). This CDR3 is built from 16 residues. V was pared by 4 bases and J by 0 bases, with 15 bases between. CDR1 and CDR2 from the germline V gene are SGHKS and YYEKEE (reference sequence). The CDR3 DNA is TGTGCCAGCAGCCCGCCGGGGGAAGACAGCACAGATACGCAGTATTTT. It is translated as CASSPPGEDSTDTQYF.

J is TRBJ2-4 and V is TRBV4-1, with D uncertain. Germline-derived CDR1 and CDR2 are MGHRA and YSYEKL. Trimming stripped 6 bases from V and 0 bases from J, with 15 bases between. This CDR3 spans 16 amino acids. The CDR3 sequence is CASSSWQVLAKNIQYF. CDR3 coding DNA: TGCGCCAGCAGTTCGTGGCAGGTACTAGCCAAAAACATTCAGTACTTC.

The V gene is TRBV11-2, the J gene TRBJ2-7; 10 bases agree with TRBD2. The V and J ends lost 0 bases and 4 bases, in that order; junction bases with no gene match: 9. Germline CDR1 and CDR2: SGHAT and FQNNGV. The CDR3 length is 17 residues. CDR3 amino acids: CASSLDALAGGLYEQYF. The CDR3 region has the DNA TGTGCCAGCAGCTTAGACGCTTTAGCGGGGGGTCTATACGAGCAGTACTTC.

This clone was counted once. This sequence joins TRBV10-3 and TRBJ2-1, with 11 bases identical to TRBD1. In germline, CDR1 is ENHRY, CDR2 SYGVKD. J gave up 5 bases and V 7 bases, and 4 bases lay outside the gene matches. The CDR3 covers 14 residues. The CDR3 protein is CAITGTGGNNEQFF. Here the CDR3 DNA reads TGTGCCATCACCGGGACAGGGGGAAACAATGAGCAGTTCTTC.

V is TRBV29-1 and J is TRBJ2-5; 7 bases agree with TRBD1. Near its end, the DNA agrees better with TRBJ2-7, so the J call may be wrong. CDR1 and CDR2 from the germline V gene are SQVTM and ANQGSEA. The CDR3 has 13 residues. Here the CDR3 DNA reads TGCAGCGTTGTTGGGACAGTCTCCTACGAGCAGTACTTC. Its translation: CSVVGTVSYEQYF.

The chain couples TRBV11-2 to TRBJ1-1; TRBD1 agrees at 8 bases. Unmatched junction bases numbered 9, after V lost 8 bases and J lost 1 base. The V gene's germline CDR1 is SGHAT and CDR2 FQNNGV. The CDR3 contains 15 residues. DNA of the CDR3: TGTGCCAGCGGCCTCCAGACAGGGGCGAACACTGAAGCTTTCTTT. Its protein is CASGLQTGANTEAFF. Full variable domain (outside the CDR3, taken from reference TRBV11-2 and TRBJ1-1): EAGVAQSPRYKIIEKRQSVAFWCNPISGHATLYWYQQILGQGPKLLIQFQNNGVVDDSQLPKDRFSAERLKGVDSTLKIQPAKLEDSAVYLCASGLQTGANTEAFFGQGTRLTVV.

The V gene is TRBV10-2, the J gene TRBJ2-3; 8 nucleotides agree with TRBD2. The V and J ends lost 2 bases and 6 bases, in that order; junction bases with no gene match: 7. In germline, CDR1 is WSHSY, CDR2 SAAADI. The CDR3 sequence is 15 residues long. CDR3 loop: CASSEHGLAGDTQYF. CDR3 DNA: TGCGCCAGCAGTGAGCACGGACTAGCTGGGGATACGCAGTATTTT.

This chain joins TRBV6-1 and TRBJ1-2, with 7 bases matching TRBD1. This CDR3 spans 17 amino acids. CDR1 is MNHNS, CDR2 SASEGT, per germline. Germline trimming cut 2 bases from V and 1 base from J; bases unmatched to any gene: 10. CDR3 bases: TGTGCCAGCAGTGAATGGGCAGGGGGAGCGTATAACTATGGCTACACCTTC. It is translated as CASSEWAGGAYNYGYTF.

The V and J genes are TRBV5-8 and TRBJ2-7; 9 bases fit TRBD1. CDR3 length: 13 amino acids. The V gene end was trimmed by 4 bases and the J gene end by 4 bases; junction bases not matched to a gene: 3. Looked up from germline, CDR1 is SGHTS and CDR2 is YDEGEE. In nucleotides, the CDR3 is TGTGCCAGCAGCCGGACAGGGGCGTACGAGCAGTACTTC. Its protein product is CASSRTGAYEQYF.

The chain combines TRBV6-1 with TRBJ2-1; TRBD2 matches at 8 bases. Trimming at V came to 7 bases and at J to 3 bases, leaving 5 bases not matched to a gene. CDR1 MNHNS and CDR2 SASEGT come from the germline V gene. The CDR3 is 14 amino acids. The CDR3 is CASKTSGFYNEQFF. The CDR3 DNA reads TGTGCCAGCAAAACTAGCGGATTCTACAATGAGCAGTTCTTC.

The V call is TRBV25-1, the J call TRBJ1-1; TRBD1 matches 10 bases. Germline values: CDR1 MGHDK, CDR2 SYGVNS. The junction had 8 bases not matched to a gene; V was cut back by 7 bases and J by 9 bases. The CDR3 extends over 13 amino acids. CDR3 DNA: TGTGCCAGCACCCAGACAGGGGGCAATAAAGCTTTCTTT. As protein: CASTQTGGNKAFF.

The chain uses TRBV7-9 and TRBJ1-2; unclear D gene. The V end was cut by 1 base, the J end by 6 bases, with 12 bases between. This CDR3 region has 14 residues. Germline assignment: CDR1 SEHNR and CDR2 FQNEAQ (reference sequence). CDR3 nucleotides: TGTGCCAGCAGCTTAGGTGTGAGTGATGATGGCTACACCTTC. Its translation: CASSLGVSDDGYTF.

This chain connects TRBV7-2 to TRBJ1-6; 7 nucleotides match TRBD1. With V trimmed by 4 bases and J by 6 bases, 6 bases remained unmatched. The CDR3 length is 15 residues. CDR1 and CDR2 from the germline V gene are SGHTA and FQGNSA. CDR3 DNA: TGTGCCAGCAGCTCGACAGGGTTGGGTAATTCACCCCTCCACTTT. It codes for CASSSTGLGNSPLHF.

This sequence joins TRBV4-3 and TRBJ2-1; possible D gene TRBD2, 6 bases. The CDR3 has 15 residues. CDR1 is LGHNA and CDR2 is YSLEER in the germline V gene. V gave up 4 bases and J gave up 3 bases, with 13 bases separating them. CDR3 in DNA: TGCGCCAGCAGCCCAGCCGGGACTTACTACAATGAGCAGTTCTTC. It encodes CASSPAGTYYNEQFF.

This chain joins TRBV14 and TRBJ2-3; the match to TRBD2 covers 11 bases. CDR1 is SGHDN and CDR2 is FVKESK in the germline V gene. Losses at the gene ends were 5 bases for V and 8 bases for J; bases not matched to a gene: 9. The CDR3 has 15 residues. CDR3 DNA: TGTGCCAGCAGCTATATAGCGGGGGGGCCCACTACGCAGTATTTT. This translates into CASSYIAGGPTTQYF.

V is TRBV27 and J is TRBJ1-1; TRBD1 is a possible D gene (6 bases). The V and J ends lost 3 bases and 6 bases respectively, with 17 bases between them. CDR1 and CDR2 from the germline V gene are MNHEY and SMNVEV (reference sequence). The CDR3 has 15 residues. CDR3 sequence (DNA): TGTGCCAGCAGTTTCGGGTGGCGGGGGGCGTCTGAAGCTTTCTTT. Its protein is CASSFGWRGASEAFF.

This chain uses TRBV19 with TRBJ1-1, with D possibly TRBD1 on 6 matching bases. Germline loops: CDR1 LNHDA, CDR2 SQIVND (reference sequence). V gave up 6 bases and J gave up 6 bases, with 14 bases separating them. This CDR3 spans 13 amino acids. For the CDR3, the DNA is TGTGCCAGTAGCTCTAGGGGGGGGCCTGAAGCTTTCTTT. Translation: CASSSRGGPEAFF.

The table lists this clone with a count of one. This chain uses TRBV19 with TRBJ1-1, with 9 bases lining up with TRBD1. Germline-derived CDR1 and CDR2 are LNHDA and SQIVND (reference sequence). Germline trimming cut 2 bases from V and 5 bases from J; bases unmatched to any gene: 12. The CDR3 has 17 residues. The CDR3 protein is CASSIREDRGLKTEAFF. The CDR3 DNA reads as TGTGCCAGTAGTATACGGGAGGACAGGGGACTCAAGACTGAAGCTTTCTTT.

The rearrangement uses TRBV9 and TRBJ1-6, with 8 bases aligning to TRBD1. Germline V lookup: CDR1 SGDLS, CDR2 YYNGEE. J gave up 10 bases and V 0 bases, and 6 bases lay outside the gene matches. CDR3 length: 15 residues. CDR3 coding DNA: TGTGCCAGCAGCGTAGAGGGACAGGCACCATCACCCCTCCACTTT. Translated, it gives CASSVEGQAPSPLHF.

This chain joins TRBV2 and TRBJ1-1; no reliable D call. Trimming took 11 bases from V and 1 from J, leaving 14 bases between them. There are 13 residues in the CDR3. Germline V gene sequence: CDR1 SNHLY, CDR2 FYNNEI. Here the CDR3 reads CAAGRTKNTEAFF. The CDR3 DNA reads TGTGCCGCGGGGAGGACGAAGAACACTGAAGCTTTCTTT. Variable domain in full (rest from reference TRBV2 and TRBJ1-1): EPEVTQTPSHQVTQMGQEVILRCVPISNHLYFYWYRQILGQKVEFLVSFYNNEISEKSEIFDDQFSVERPDGSNFTLKIRSTKLEDSAMYFCAAGRTKNTEAFFGQGTRLTVV.

This clone was counted between two and nine times. The rearrangement links TRBV2 to TRBJ2-1; 9 bases are a match to TRBD1. With 6 bases clipped from V and 6 bases from J, the junction kept 9 bases outside the gene matches. CDR3 length: 15 residues. CDR1 is SNHLY, CDR2 FYNNEI, per germline. DNA of the CDR3: TGTGCCAGCAGCCCGGGACAGGGCTACACCAATGAGCAGTTCTTC. Its protein product is CASSPGQGYTNEQFF.

Remarks on this clone: One end of the junction varies from germline; a read error may be responsible. Different DNA sequences within this sample yield the same CDR3. V and J are TRBV4-2 and TRBJ1-6; D is possibly TRBD1 (6 bases). This CDR3 contains 18 residues. Germline lookup yields CDR1 LGHNA and CDR2 YNFKEQ. The CDR3 is CASSQDRTGFSYNSPLHF. CDR3 DNA sequence: TGTGCCAGCAGCCAAGATCGTACAGGGTTCTCCTATAATTCCCCCCTCCACTTT.